This T cell receptor beta chain comes out of a study of lung T cells in sarcoidosis with Löfgren's syndrome. This clonotype was seen at least ten times. Its antigen is not identified. The CDR3 has 14 amino acids. With V trimmed by 3 bases and J by 6 bases, 6 bases remained unmatched. Germline V gene lookup returns CDR1 LGHDT and CDR2 YNNKEL (reference sequence). TCRdb re-called the reads with MiXCR, one entry per CDR3 protein. The table has 6,500 to 9,500 distinct CDR3 sequences, around 20% seen once. General study findings and limits: The most expanded V genes in Löfgren's patients were reportedly TRAV12-1 and TRBV2. TRBV2 was the preferred pairing partner of TRAV12-1, with similar CDR3s.

The specimen sequenced was CD4+ T cells from bronchoalveolar lavage fluid. This sequence was found in a human donor with sarcoidosis (Löfgren's syndrome or another form), or a control subject (not recorded which). The chain combines TRBV3-1 with TRBJ1-2, with 8 nucleotides matching TRBD1. The CDR3 DNA follows: TGTGCCAGCAGCCATCAGGGGGCGGTTGATGGCTACACCTTC. This encodes CASSHQGAVDGYTF.